A selection of T cell receptor beta chains follows, all from one sample in a study of blood T cell repertoires in COVID-19. Clones were read by immunoSEQ multiplex PCR, and TCRdb kept only the in-frame ones, dropping some. The profile covers some 27,000 clones, with around nine tenths appearing a single time and 13% taken by the ten largest. The specimen sequenced was peripheral blood. The receptors shown here come from a human donor in a cohort sampled during active COVID-19. The donor label of this sample is uncertain. The CDR3 runs from the conserved cysteine through the conserved F or W. The D gene is left open where the match is weak. Clone size is not always given. Where it is, it says once, few, many or a class for expanded clones.

d_gene: .; v_gene: TRBV20-1; abundance: .; j_gene: TRBJ2-7; CDR3aa: CSAQQGGQYF; CDR3nt: TGCAGTGCTCAGCAGGGTGGGCAGTACTTC
d_gene: .; v_gene: TRBV6-1; abundance: .; j_gene: TRBJ1-2; CDR3aa: CASSDGGGYGYTF; CDR3nt: TGTGCCAGCAGTGATGGGGGCGGCTATGGCTACACCTTC
d_gene: .; v_gene: TRBV28; abundance: .; j_gene: TRBJ2-2; CDR3aa: CASSSPEGGSYLGELFF; CDR3nt: TGTGCCAGCAGTTCTCCGGAGGGGGGGAGTTACCTCGGGGAGCTGTTTTTT
d_gene: .; v_gene: TRBV4-1; abundance: few; j_gene: TRBJ2-2; CDR3aa: CASSLTGTQNTGELFF; CDR3nt: TGCGCCAGCAGCCTTACAGGGACCCAGAACACCGGGGAGCTGTTTTTT
d_gene: TRBD1; v_gene: TRBV7-9; abundance: .; j_gene: TRBJ1-2; CDR3aa: CASSFSPGQGASGYTF; CDR3nt: TGTGCCAGCAGCTTTTCACCGGGACAGGGGGCAAGTGGCTACACCTTC
d_gene: .; v_gene: TRBV12-3/TRBV12-4; abundance: few; j_gene: TRBJ1-5; CDR3aa: CASSLGVKPQHF; CDR3nt: TGTGCCAGCAGTTTAGGAGTTAAGCCCCAGCATTTT
d_gene: .; v_gene: TRBV27; abundance: .; j_gene: TRBJ2-2; CDR3aa: CASSSGQGYVGELFF; CDR3nt: TGTGCCAGCAGTTCAGGGCAGGGGTACGTCGGGGAGCTGTTTTTT
d_gene: TRBD1; v_gene: TRBV28; abundance: .; j_gene: TRBJ1-2; CDR3aa: CASSSSGQGRGYTF; CDR3nt: TGTGCCAGCAGTTCCTCGGGACAGGGACGTGGCTACACCTTC
d_gene: .; v_gene: TRBV11-3; abundance: .; j_gene: TRBJ2-3; CDR3aa: CASSSPTEVTDTQYF; CDR3nt: TGTGCCAGCAGCTCCCCGACAGAAGTAACAGATACGCAGTATTTT
d_gene: TRBD1; v_gene: TRBV6-1; abundance: .; j_gene: TRBJ1-4; CDR3aa: CASSEALGGSGEKLFF; CDR3nt: TGTGCCAGCAGTGAAGCGCTAGGGGGCAGTGGTGAAAAACTGTTTTTT
d_gene: .; v_gene: TRBV29-1; abundance: .; j_gene: TRBJ2-1; CDR3aa: CSVAQGLNEQFF; CDR3nt: TGCAGCGTCGCCCAGGGGTTGAATGAGCAGTTCTTC
d_gene: .; v_gene: TRBV6-1; abundance: .; j_gene: TRBJ1-5; CDR3aa: CASSEALGHSNQPQHF; CDR3nt: TGTGCCAGCAGTGAAGCGCTGGGACATAGCAATCAGCCCCAGCATTTT
d_gene: TRBD1; v_gene: TRBV7-9; abundance: .; j_gene: TRBJ1-6; CDR3aa: CASSPETGGSSPLHF; CDR3nt: TGTGCCAGCAGCCCCGAGACAGGGGGCAGCTCACCCCTCCACTTT
d_gene: TRBD1; v_gene: TRBV30; abundance: .; j_gene: TRBJ2-7; CDR3aa: CAWGPGTGFYEQYF; CDR3nt: TGTGCCTGGGGCCCCGGGACAGGGTTCTACGAGCAGTACTTC
d_gene: TRBD2; v_gene: TRBV7-2; abundance: .; j_gene: TRBJ2-1; CDR3aa: CASSLALAGVPEQFF; CDR3nt: TGTGCCAGCAGCTTAGCACTAGCGGGGGTCCCTGAGCAGTTCTTC
d_gene: TRBD1; v_gene: TRBV9; abundance: .; j_gene: TRBJ2-3; CDR3aa: CASSNRGRVPDTQYF; CDR3nt: TGTGCCAGCAGCAACAGGGGACGGGTTCCAGATACGCAGTATTTT
d_gene: .; v_gene: TRBV28; abundance: .; j_gene: TRBJ1-3; CDR3aa: CASSQQGVPGNTIYF; CDR3nt: TGTGCCAGCAGCCAACAGGGAGTCCCCGGAAACACCATATATTTT
d_gene: .; v_gene: TRBV7-6; abundance: .; j_gene: TRBJ2-7; CDR3aa: CASSSSGQGPYEQYF; CDR3nt: TGTGCCAGCAGCTCGTCGGGCCAGGGTCCCTACGAGCAGTACTTC
d_gene: .; v_gene: TRBV5-3; abundance: .; j_gene: TRBJ1-3; CDR3aa: CARDGGAGGNTIYF; CDR3nt: TGTGCCCGCGATGGGGGGGCAGGTGGAAACACCATATATTTT
d_gene: TRBD2; v_gene: TRBV11-1; abundance: .; j_gene: TRBJ2-4; CDR3aa: CASSRSGARGIQYF; CDR3nt: TGTGCCAGCAGTCGTAGCGGGGCCAGGGGCATTCAGTACTTC
d_gene: .; v_gene: TRBV27; abundance: .; j_gene: TRBJ2-3; CDR3aa: CASSLARGTDTQYF; CDR3nt: TGTGCCAGCAGTTTAGCCAGGGGCACAGATACGCAGTATTTT
d_gene: TRBD1; v_gene: TRBV24-1; abundance: .; j_gene: TRBJ2-7; CDR3aa: CATRRTGSRTTYEQYF; CDR3nt: TGTGCCACCAGAAGGACAGGGAGCCGAACAACCTACGAGCAGTACTTC
d_gene: TRBD2; v_gene: TRBV9; abundance: .; j_gene: TRBJ2-1; CDR3aa: CASSAAGGADGEQFF; CDR3nt: TGTGCCAGCAGCGCTGCCGGGGGGGCCGACGGTGAGCAGTTCTTC
d_gene: .; v_gene: TRBV24-1; abundance: .; j_gene: TRBJ2-2; CDR3aa: CATSAIANTGELFF; CDR3nt: TGTGCCACCAGTGCTATTGCGAACACCGGGGAGCTGTTTTTT
d_gene: TRBD2; v_gene: TRBV3-1/TRBV3-2; abundance: .; j_gene: TRBJ2-1; CDR3aa: CASRRTSGGMHNEQFF; CDR3nt: TGTGCCAGCAGACGGACTAGCGGGGGGATGCACAATGAGCAGTTCTTC
d_gene: .; v_gene: TRBV18; abundance: .; j_gene: TRBJ2-2; CDR3aa: CASSSGEQGELFF; CDR3nt: TGTGCCAGCTCTTCCGGGGAGCAAGGGGAGCTGTTTTTT
d_gene: TRBD2; v_gene: TRBV9; abundance: .; j_gene: TRBJ2-5; CDR3aa: CASSVGTTRETQYF; CDR3nt: TGTGCCAGCAGCGTCGGGACTACCCGAGAGACCCAGTACTTC
d_gene: .; v_gene: TRBV5-6; abundance: .; j_gene: TRBJ1-1; CDR3aa: CASSSYKGANTEAFF; CDR3nt: TGTGCCAGCAGCTCATACAAGGGAGCGAACACTGAAGCTTTCTTT
d_gene: .; v_gene: TRBV3-1/TRBV3-2; abundance: .; j_gene: TRBJ2-7; CDR3aa: CASSPFQRRGRSYEQYF; CDR3nt: TGTGCCAGCAGCCCTTTTCAACGCAGGGGACGCTCCTACGAGCAGTACTTC
d_gene: TRBD1; v_gene: TRBV6-6; abundance: .; j_gene: TRBJ1-2; CDR3aa: CASSYLGQGQNYGYTF; CDR3nt: TGTGCCAGCAGTTACTTGGGACAGGGGCAGAACTATGGCTACACCTTC
d_gene: TRBD2; v_gene: TRBV6-4; abundance: .; j_gene: TRBJ2-1; CDR3aa: CASSDSPSGGDYNEQFF; CDR3nt: TGTGCCAGCAGTGACTCCCCCAGCGGGGGGGATTACAATGAGCAGTTCTTC
d_gene: .; v_gene: TRBV12-3/TRBV12-4; abundance: .; j_gene: TRBJ1-1; CDR3aa: CATKRGRVTEAFF; CDR3nt: TGTGCCACAAAAAGGGGAAGAGTGACTGAAGCTTTCTTT
d_gene: TRBD2; v_gene: TRBV5-1; abundance: .; j_gene: TRBJ2-7; CDR3aa: CASSYSSGGSYEQYF; CDR3nt: TGCGCCAGCAGCTACTCTAGCGGGGGCTCCTACGAGCAGTACTTC
d_gene: TRBD2; v_gene: TRBV3-1/TRBV3-2; abundance: .; j_gene: TRBJ2-2; CDR3aa: CASSLRGGLGELFF; CDR3nt: TGTGCCAGCAGCCTACGGGGGGGCCTCGGGGAGCTGTTTTTT
d_gene: .; v_gene: TRBV19; abundance: .; j_gene: TRBJ2-3; CDR3aa: CASSKQGRLTDTQYF; CDR3nt: TGTGCCAGTAGTAAACAAGGCAGGCTCACAGATACGCAGTATTTT